One and the same sample provided the 9 T cell receptor beta chains below, sequenced in a study of OX40 agonist ivuxolimab in advanced cancers. The method was immunoSEQ multiplex PCR; TCRdb's version includes in-frame clones alone and lacks a portion of them. This sample has tens of thousands of clones, with 75% to 90% found just once. The material was CD4+ or CD8+ T cells sorted from blood, obtained in a trial of the OX40 agonist ivuxolimab. Source of these receptors: an adult with an advanced solid tumor such as melanoma, head and neck, liver or kidney cancer.

This clone was seen a single time. This sequence joins TRBV5-4 and TRBJ1-1; possible D gene TRBD1, 5 bases. The CDR3 contains 11 residues. CDR1 and CDR2 from the germline V gene are SGHNT and YYREEE (reference sequence). Between the trimmed V and J ends, which lost 6 bases and 11 bases, there was a span of 14 bases. The CDR3 reads CASTLGTVAFF. In nucleotides, the CDR3 is TGTGCCAGCACCCTAGGGACTGTTGCTTTCTTT.

The rearrangement joins TRBV7-2 to TRBJ2-7, with a possible D match to TRBD2 (6 bases). Per the germline V gene, CDR1 is SGHTA and CDR2 is FQGNSA. The CDR3 covers 12 residues. V was clipped by 4 bases and J by 6 bases, with 10 bases between them. The CDR3 bases are TGTGCCAGCAGCTGGAGGGCCACCGAGCAGTACTTC. Its translation is CASSWRATEQYF.

This sequence joins TRBV4-1 and TRBJ1-1; the match to TRBD1 covers 7 bases. The CDR3 totals 15 residues. Germline V gives CDR1 MGHRA, CDR2 YSYEKL. Losses at the gene ends were 1 base for V and 12 bases for J; bases not matched to a gene: 14. CDR3 amino acids: CASSQVAGGQPGPFF. CDR3 nucleotide sequence: TGCGCCAGCAGCCAAGTCGCGGGGGGACAGCCTGGGCCTTTCTTT.

The chain combines TRBV10-2 with TRBJ2-7, with 9 bases lining up with TRBD1. Germline-derived CDR1 and CDR2 are WSHSY and SAAADI. The CDR3 is 13 amino acids. The junction had 2 bases not matched to a gene; V was cut back by 5 bases and J by 3 bases. CDR3 loop: CASSLDRGYEQYF. DNA for the CDR3: TGCGCCAGCAGTTTGGACAGGGGCTACGAGCAGTACTTC.

This clone was counted a few times. This CDR3 reads CASSGGLGNQPQHF. DNA of the CDR3: TGTGCCAGTAGTGGTGGACTAGGGAATCAGCCCCAGCATTTT. This sequence joins TRBV19 and TRBJ1-5; D not resolved. This CDR3 comprises 14 residues. Trimming removed 5 bases from V and 4 bases from J, with 12 bases in between. The germline CDR1 and CDR2 sequences are LNHDA and SQIVND (reference sequence).

V gene TRBV5-6 combines with J gene TRBJ2-7, with 8 bases matching TRBD2. CDR1 and CDR2 from the germline V gene are SGHDT and YYEEEE. V was clipped by 0 bases and J by 4 bases; unmatched bases: 3. There are 14 residues in the CDR3. CDR3 sequence (DNA): TGTGCCAGCAGCTTGGCACTAGCGGCTTACGAGCAGTACTTC. Translation gives CASSLALAAYEQYF.

The chain links TRBV7-9 to TRBJ1-1; D gene unclear. Germline-derived CDR1 and CDR2 are SEHNR and FQNEAQ (reference sequence). This CDR3 contains 15 residues. Between the trimmed V and J ends, which lost 0 bases and 0 bases, there was a span of 8 bases. The CDR3 coding sequence is TGTGCCAGCAGCTTAGCCCTCGGCATGAACACTGAAGCTTTCTTT. This sequence encodes CASSLALGMNTEAFF.

CDR3: CASSIRGHGSYEQYF. DNA of the CDR3: TGTGCCAGCAGTATCCGGGGGCATGGCTCCTACGAGCAGTACTTC. The V and J genes are TRBV27 and TRBJ2-7; either TRBD1 or TRBD2 may supply D (6 bases each). Trimming left V 5 bases short and J 0 bases short, with 14 bases between. CDR3 length: 15 amino acids. Germline V CDR1 and CDR2: MNHEY, SMNVEV (reference sequence).

Here the CDR3 DNA reads TGTGCCAGCAGTCCCGATTACAATGAGCAGTTCTTC. The encoded protein is CASSPDYNEQFF. The V and J genes are TRBV27 and TRBJ2-1; D gene unclear. V was shortened by 5 bases and J by 4 bases, with 6 bases between the two germline ends. Germline V gene data show CDR1 as MNHEY and CDR2 as SMNVEV (reference sequence). The CDR3 is made up of 12 amino acids.